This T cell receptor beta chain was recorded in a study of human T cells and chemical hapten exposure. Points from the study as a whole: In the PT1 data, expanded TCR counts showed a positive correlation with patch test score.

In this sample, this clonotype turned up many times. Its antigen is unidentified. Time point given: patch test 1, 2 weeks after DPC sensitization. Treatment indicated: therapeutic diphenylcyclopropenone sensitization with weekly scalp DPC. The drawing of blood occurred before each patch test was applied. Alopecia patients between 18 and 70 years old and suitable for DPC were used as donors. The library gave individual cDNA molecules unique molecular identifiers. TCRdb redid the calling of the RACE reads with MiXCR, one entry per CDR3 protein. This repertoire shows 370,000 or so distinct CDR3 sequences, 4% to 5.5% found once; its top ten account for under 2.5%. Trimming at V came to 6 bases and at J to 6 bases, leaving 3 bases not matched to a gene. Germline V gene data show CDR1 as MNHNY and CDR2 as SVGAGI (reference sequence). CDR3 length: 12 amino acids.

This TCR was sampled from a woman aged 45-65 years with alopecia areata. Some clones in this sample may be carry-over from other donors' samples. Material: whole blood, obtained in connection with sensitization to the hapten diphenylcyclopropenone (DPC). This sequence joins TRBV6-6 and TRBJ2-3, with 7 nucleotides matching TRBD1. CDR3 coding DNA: TGTGCCAGCAGGACAGGGAGCGATACGCAGTATTTT. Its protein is CASRTGSDTQYF.